This entry is about one T cell receptor beta chain. Antigen: not known. This sample was included in a study of T cell repertoires in cytomegalovirus infection. Each CDR3 protein is one row after TCRdb ran MiXCR on the reads. This sample has 340,000 or so distinct CDR3 sequences, with roughly 25% found just once. The CDR3 runs 16 residues. Trimming pared 0 bases from V and 4 bases from J, leaving 14 bases between. Germline loops: CDR1 MGHRA, CDR2 YSYEKL. The chain recombines TRBV4-1 with TRBJ2-3; a possible D gene is TRBD1 (5 bases). Sequenced material: cultured PBMCs, taken from culture after CMV antigen stimulation. The clonotype was recovered from a human donor in good health (CMV status not recorded). Some clones in this sample may be carry-over from other donors' samples. In DNA, the CDR3 is TGCGCCAGCAGCCAAGACCCAAGGGGCAGCGCAGATACGCAGTATTTT. It yields the protein CASSQDPRGSADTQYF.